Listed below are T cell receptor beta chains from one sample, sequenced in a study of cytomegalovirus exposure and HLA in healthy donors. Using immunoSEQ multiplex PCR, the repertoire was profiled, and TCRdb retains in-frame clones only, with some absent. The table lists about 95,000 clones, around 70% of them singletons, with about 15% in the top ten. The sample was PBMCs. The receptors were sampled from a woman aged 50 to 65 in good health and CMV-seropositive. The CDR3 runs from the conserved cysteine through the conserved F or W. D genes are given only for firm matches. Rows may omit the clone size; those that give it use once, few, many or a size class.

clone size	V gene	J gene	CDR3 length	D gene	CDR3 protein	CDR3 DNA
NA	TRBV27	TRBJ1-6	14	TRBD1	CASSLRDSRSPLHF	TGTGCCAGCAGTTTGAGGGACAGTCGATCACCCCTCCACTTT
NA	TRBV6-5	TRBJ1-2	13	TRBD1	CASQTGPSYGYTF	TGTGCCAGCCAGACAGGGCCCTCCTATGGCTACACCTTC
NA	TRBV5-5	TRBJ2-1	15	TRBD1	CASGNRGWGRDEQFF	TGTGCCAGTGGAAACAGGGGATGGGGAAGGGATGAGCAGTTCTTC
NA	TRBV7-8	TRBJ2-2	15	TRBD2	CASSPQGGRTGELFF	TGTGCCAGCAGTCCCCAGGGCGGGAGAACCGGGGAGCTGTTTTTT
NA	TRBV29-1	TRBJ2-5	15	TRBD1	CSVEDPDREGETQYF	TGCAGCGTTGAAGACCCCGACAGGGAAGGGGAGACCCAGTACTTC
few	TRBV5-1	TRBJ1-1	15	TRBD1	CASSFWGQGNTEAFF	TGCGCCAGCAGCTTTTGGGGACAGGGAAACACTGAAGCTTTCTTT
NA	TRBV5-1	TRBJ2-7	13	TRBD1	CASSWDRVGEQYF	TGCGCCAGCAGTTGGGACAGGGTGGGTGAGCAGTACTTC
NA	TRBV10-1	TRBJ2-3	16	TRBD2	CASSELIAGSTDTQYF	TGCGCCAGCAGTGAGTTAATAGCGGGGAGCACAGATACGCAGTATTTT
few	TRBV5-8	TRBJ2-7	15	NA	CASSPPTGSFHEQYF	TGTGCCAGCAGTCCCCCCACAGGGAGTTTCCACGAGCAGTACTTC
NA	TRBV9	TRBJ2-7	14	NA	CASSVGSSVYEQYF	TGTGCCAGCAGCGTAGGTAGCAGTGTTTACGAGCAGTACTTC
NA	TRBV27	TRBJ1-2	12	NA	CASSSQGRGYTF	TGTGCCAGCAGTTCTCAGGGTCGAGGCTACACCTTC
NA	TRBV7-8	TRBJ2-2	15	NA	CASSDRTANTGELFF	TGTGCCAGCAGCGACAGAACCGCGAACACCGGGGAGCTGTTTTTT
NA	TRBV15	TRBJ1-1	16	NA	CATSPLDTRRNTEAFF	TGTGCCACCAGCCCACTTGATACACGGAGGAACACTGAAGCTTTCTTT
NA	TRBV7-8	TRBJ2-7	17	TRBD2	CASSFSPGTSFTYEQYF	TGTGCCAGCAGCTTTTCACCCGGGACTAGTTTTACCTACGAGCAGTACTTC
few	TRBV25-1	TRBJ1-6	13	NA	CASSGPLGSPLHF	TGTGCCAGCTCAGGGCCCTTAGGTTCACCCCTCCACTTT
NA	TRBV2	TRBJ2-7	16	TRBD2	CASSVLAGAGVYEQYF	TGTGCCAGCAGTGTGCTAGCGGGAGCCGGGGTTTACGAGCAGTACTTC
NA	TRBV6-1	TRBJ2-1	16	TRBD2	CASSGLAGGSYNEQFF	TGTGCCAGCAGTGGGCTAGCGGGAGGCTCCTACAATGAGCAGTTCTTC
NA	TRBV27	TRBJ2-3	15	TRBD2	CASSPLAGVPDTQYF	TGTGCCAGCAGCCCACTAGCGGGAGTTCCAGATACGCAGTATTTT
NA	TRBV4-1	TRBJ2-7	16	TRBD2	CASSQGRGLAEYEQYF	TGCGCCAGCAGCCAAGGGAGGGGACTAGCGGAATACGAGCAGTACTTC
NA	TRBV10-1	TRBJ1-4	15	NA	CASSESNRQNEKLFF	TGCGCCAGCAGTGAGTCTAACAGACAGAATGAAAAACTGTTTTTT
NA	TRBV28	TRBJ1-2	12	NA	CASSLVASGYTF	TGTGCCAGCAGTTTAGTGGCTAGTGGCTACACCTTC
few	TRBV11-3	TRBJ2-2	16	TRBD2	CASSLLSSGATGELFF	TGTGCCAGCAGCTTATTGTCTAGCGGGGCGACCGGGGAGCTGTTTTTT
NA	TRBV9	TRBJ2-1	13	NA	CASSGQSYNEQFF	TGTGCCAGCAGTGGACAGTCCTACAATGAGCAGTTCTTC
few	TRBV9	TRBJ2-7	15	TRBD2	CASSARAGAMGEQYF	TGTGCCAGCAGCGCCAGGGCGGGAGCAATGGGGGAGCAGTACTTC
few	TRBV4-1	TRBJ2-5	12	NA	CASSQDRETQYF	TGCGCCAGCAGCCAAGACCGGGAGACCCAGTACTTC
NA	TRBV28	TRBJ2-3	17	TRBD2	CASSLRASGILTDTQYF	TGTGCCAGCAGTTTACGGGCTAGCGGGATTCTCACAGATACGCAGTATTTT